What follows is one T cell receptor (beta chain) and its context. Under the authors' procedure: Reference gene primer amplification yielded estimated nucleated cell counts. Here immunoSEQ multiplex PCR was the method, and the copy in TCRdb shows in-frame clones only, minus some. V, J and clone size were drawn from that table, and D and trimming were deduced from the DNA. The sample lists tens of thousands of clones; 75% to 90% were seen once. The sample is drawn from a study of blood T cell repertoires in COVID-19. Germline lookup yields CDR1 MGHRA and CDR2 YSYEKL. Trimming took off 0 bases at V and 6 bases at J, with 6 bases between the two ends. The CDR3 extends over 13 amino acids.

The origin of this receptor is a human donor in a cohort sampled during active COVID-19. This chain joins TRBV4-1 and TRBJ2-1; no firm D call. Sample: peripheral blood. CDR3 amino acids: CASSQDEFNEQFF. DNA for the CDR3: TGCGCCAGCAGCCAAGATGAGTTCAATGAGCAGTTCTTC.